This T cell receptor (beta chain) originates from a study of T cell clones after liver transplantation. General study results and limits: Small, mixed patient groups and varying post-transplant times limit these conclusions.

Only in-frame clones appear in the TCRdb table, and some are missing; sequencing was by immunoSEQ multiplex PCR. The sample has over 50,000 clones, approximately 84% seen once; the top ten hold approximately 8%. Comment on this clone: Its antigen remains unknown.

Sorting of unstimulated PBMCs yielded separate CD3+CD4+ and CD3+CD8+ fractions. The V gene's germline CDR1 is SGHRS and CDR2 YFSETQ. Trimming at V came to 0 bases and at J to 4 bases, leaving 11 bases not matched to a gene. This CDR3 comprises 17 residues. This TCR came from a human donor who received a liver transplant. J is TRBJ2-5 and V is TRBV5-1; 8 bases map to TRBD2. Sequenced material: CD4+ T cells from blood, taken before liver transplant. The CDR3 nucleotides are TGCGCCAGCAGCTTGGCCCTGTCGGGAGGGCCCGGAGAGACCCAGTACTTC. It specifies CASSLALSGGPGETQYF.